The 9 T cell receptor beta chains below were found in one sample sequenced in a study of blood T cell repertoires in COVID-19 (dated by TCRdb to 2020 to 2022). Library creation used the immunoSEQ multiplex PCR assay. Drawn from immuneACCESS, this table holds only the in-frame rearrangements with V and J called that TCRdb kept. Clones are partly lost; checked studies trace under half to an unresolved V gene and leave the rest unexplained. The sample table lists 200,000 to 300,000 clones, 70% to 90% of them with a count of one. The top ten clones comprise roughly 3.6% of the sample. Sequencing was carried out using peripheral blood. These receptors originate from a woman in her thirties or forties with acute or convalescent COVID-19.

This chain uses TRBV6-5 with TRBJ2-5, with 8 bases that match TRBD2. J was trimmed by 2 bases and V by 8 bases; bases with no gene match: 1. The CDR3 loop spans 12 amino acids. Germline CDR1 is MNHEY and CDR2 is SVGAGI. The CDR3 region has the DNA TGTGCCAGCCGGGGGGGGCAAGAGACCCAGTACTTC. It is translated as CASRGGQETQYF.

J is TRBJ2-5 and V is TRBV5-6; D gene uncertain. The CDR3 runs 16 residues. CDR1 SGHDT and CDR2 YYEEEE come from the germline V gene. Trimming left V 0 bases short and J 3 bases short, with 15 bases between. CDR3 in amino acids: CASSLGGSLGEETQYF. CDR3 DNA: TGTGCCAGCAGCTTGGGTGGCAGCCTTGGAGAAGAGACCCAGTACTTC.

The chain recombines TRBV7-9 with TRBJ1-3, with 7 bases that match TRBD1. V gave up 5 bases and J gave up 8 bases; unmatched junction bases: 12. This CDR3 is built from 15 residues. Germline V gene data show CDR1 as SEHNR and CDR2 as FQNEAQ (reference sequence). The CDR3 sequence: CASSRPDRQRDTIYF. The DNA of the CDR3 is TGTGCCAGCAGCCGACCGGACAGGCAAAGGGACACCATATATTTT.

V is TRBV4-1 and J is TRBJ1-3; 8 bases align to TRBD1. With V trimmed by 0 bases and J by 4 bases, 5 bases remained unmatched. This CDR3 contains 16 residues. Germline CDR1 and CDR2: MGHRA and YSYEKL. The CDR3: CASSQDQGARGNTIYF. The CDR3 DNA reads as TGCGCCAGCAGCCAAGATCAGGGGGCGCGAGGAAACACCATATATTTT.

The sample holds one count of this clone. This rearrangement joins TRBV11-2 to TRBJ1-5; TRBD1 is a possible D gene (5 bases). Germline V lookup: CDR1 SGHAT, CDR2 FQNNGV. Trimming pared 5 bases from V and 3 bases from J, leaving 8 bases between. The CDR3 is 13 residues long. CDR3 bases: TGTGCCAGCAGCCGGGGGGACAATCAGCCCCAGCATTTT. Protein sequence: CASSRGDNQPQHF.

The chain employs TRBV5-4 and TRBJ1-2; tentatively, D is TRBD1 (5 bases). The CDR3 is 13 amino acids. Trimming took 6 bases from V and 7 from J, leaving 16 bases between them. Germline V gives CDR1 SGHNT, CDR2 YYREEE (reference sequence). CDR3 bases: TGTGCCAGCAATCCCGGCGGCGGGGGTGGCTACACCTTC. This sequence encodes CASNPGGGGGYTF.

This clone was picked up one time. The CDR3 DNA sequence: TGCGCCAGCAGCCAGTCCCCGAGTCGGGGTTTTAACACTGAAGCTTTCTTT. Its translation is CASSQSPSRGFNTEAFF. The rearrangement uses TRBV4-1 and TRBJ1-1; no reliable D call. CDR3 length equals 17 residues. V was shortened by 3 bases and J by 2 bases, with 19 bases between the two germline ends. Germline V CDR1 and CDR2: MGHRA, YSYEKL.

The chain is built from TRBV18 and TRBJ1-4; D gene uncertain. The CDR3 runs to 13 residues. CDR1 is KGHSH and CDR2 is LQKENI in the germline V gene. V dropped 3 bases and J dropped 4 bases, with 6 bases sitting between them. CDR3 residues: CASSPGINEKLFF. In nucleotides, the CDR3 is TGTGCCAGCTCACCCGGGATTAATGAAAAACTGTTTTTT.

This chain uses TRBV14 with TRBJ1-2; the D is unclear. Looked up from germline, CDR1 is SGHDN and CDR2 is FVKESK. V was pared by 2 bases and J by 2 bases, with 9 bases between. The CDR3 contains 14 residues. The DNA for the CDR3 is TGTGCCAGCAGCCAAACCACATCCAACTATGGCTACACCTTC. Amino acids: CASSQTTSNYGYTF.